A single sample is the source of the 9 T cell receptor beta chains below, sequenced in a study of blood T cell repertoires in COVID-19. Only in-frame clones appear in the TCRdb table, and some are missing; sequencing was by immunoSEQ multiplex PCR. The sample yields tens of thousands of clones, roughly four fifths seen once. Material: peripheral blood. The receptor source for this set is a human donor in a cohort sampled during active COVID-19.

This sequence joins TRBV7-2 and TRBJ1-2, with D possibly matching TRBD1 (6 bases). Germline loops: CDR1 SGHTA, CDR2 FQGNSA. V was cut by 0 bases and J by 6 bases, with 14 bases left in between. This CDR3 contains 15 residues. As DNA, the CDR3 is TGTGCCAGCAGCTTAGCGGGGAGGGGGGGCGATGGCTACACCTTC. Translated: CASSLAGRGGDGYTF.

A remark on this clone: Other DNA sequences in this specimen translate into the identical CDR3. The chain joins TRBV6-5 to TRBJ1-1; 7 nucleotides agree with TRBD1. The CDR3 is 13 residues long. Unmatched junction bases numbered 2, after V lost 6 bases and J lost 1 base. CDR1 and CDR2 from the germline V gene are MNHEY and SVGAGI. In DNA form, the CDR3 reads TGTGCCAGCAGGACAGGGCAGAACACTGAAGCTTTCTTT. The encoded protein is CASRTGQNTEAFF.

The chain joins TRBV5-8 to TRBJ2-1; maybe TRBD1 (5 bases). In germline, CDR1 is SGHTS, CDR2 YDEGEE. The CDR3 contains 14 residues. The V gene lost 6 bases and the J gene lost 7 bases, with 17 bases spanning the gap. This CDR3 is CASNPQGPLNEQFF. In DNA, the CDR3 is TGTGCCAGCAACCCCCAGGGTCCCCTAAATGAGCAGTTCTTC.

CDR3 nucleotide sequence: TGTGCCAGCCGCCGGGGGACCGGGCAGGGTGAAAAACTGTTTTTT. Translating it yields CASRRGTGQGEKLFF. The chain uses TRBV18 and TRBJ1-4; tentative D call: TRBD1 (5 bases). There are 15 residues in the CDR3. With 8 bases removed from V and 7 bases from J, the gap between germline ends came to 20 bases. The germline CDR1 and CDR2 sequences are KGHSH and LQKENI.

The CDR3 region has the DNA TGCGCCAGCAGCTCCTTAGCCACCTATAGCGGGGGCACAGATACGCAGTATTTT. This sequence encodes CASSSLATYSGGTDTQYF. The rearrangement links TRBV5-1 to TRBJ2-3; 8 bases match TRBD2. This CDR3 has 18 amino acids. CDR1 SGHRS and CDR2 YFSETQ come from the germline V gene. The ends lost 3 bases at V and 1 base at J; junction bases unmatched: 13.

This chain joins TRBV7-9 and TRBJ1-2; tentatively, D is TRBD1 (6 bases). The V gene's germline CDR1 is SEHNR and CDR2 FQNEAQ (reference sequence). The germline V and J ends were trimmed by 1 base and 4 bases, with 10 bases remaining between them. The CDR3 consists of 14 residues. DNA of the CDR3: TGTGCCAGCAGCTTAGGGCAGGGGCCCTATGGCTACACCTTC. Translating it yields CASSLGQGPYGYTF.

CDR3 region: CATSRDLVDSEEAFF. For the CDR3, the DNA is TGTGCCACCAGCAGAGATCTGGTTGACAGTGAAGAAGCTTTCTTT. The V call is TRBV15, the J call TRBJ1-1, with D possibly being TRBD1 (5 bases). CDR1 is LNHNV, CDR2 YYDKDF, per germline (reference sequence). V lost 0 bases to trimming and J lost 8 bases, with 16 bases between them. CDR3 length: 15 residues. Full variable domain (outside the CDR3, taken from reference TRBV15 and TRBJ1-1): DAMVIQNPRYQVTQFGKPVTLSCSQTLNHNVMYWYQQKSSQAPKLLFHYYDKDFNNEADTPDNFQSRRPNTSFCFLDIRSPGLGDTAMYLCATSRDLVDSEEAFFGQGTRLTVV.

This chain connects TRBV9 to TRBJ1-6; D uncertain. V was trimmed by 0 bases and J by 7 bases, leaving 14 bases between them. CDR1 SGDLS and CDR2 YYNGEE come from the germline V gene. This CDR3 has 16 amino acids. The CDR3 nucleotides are TGTGCCAGCAGCGTAGACATGAGGGCATCGAATTCACCCCTCCACTTT. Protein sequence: CASSVDMRASNSPLHF.

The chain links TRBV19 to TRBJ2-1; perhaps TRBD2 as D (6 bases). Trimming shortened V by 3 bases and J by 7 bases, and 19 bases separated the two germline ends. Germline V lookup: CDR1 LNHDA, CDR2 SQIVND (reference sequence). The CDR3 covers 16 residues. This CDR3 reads CASSIPGDPSGNEQFF. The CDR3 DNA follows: TGTGCCAGTAGTATTCCGGGGGACCCTTCGGGGAATGAGCAGTTCTTC.